The clone carrying this T cell receptor beta chain was counted between two and nine times. Antigen specificity is unknown. The sample is drawn from a study of cytomegalovirus exposure and HLA in healthy donors. Findings and limits, study-wide: In a later analysis, the majority of CMV-associated beta chains seemingly showed HLA restriction.

The PCR was carried out with 60 Vbeta primers and 13 Jbeta primers. Libraries were prepared by immunoSEQ multiplex PCR; TCRdb keeps only in-frame clonotypes and omits some of them. Of around 140,000 clones listed, around 65% were seen once; the top ten hold around 6.3%. At the time of sampling, donors were nominally healthy, though unrecorded immune exposures were likely. CDR3 length equals 17 residues. V shed 6 bases and J shed 0 bases, with 15 bases lying between them. CDR1 LNHDA and CDR2 SQIVND come from the germline V gene (reference sequence). This sequence was found in an older woman in good health and CMV-seronegative. The sample taken for sequencing was PBMCs. J is TRBJ2-6 and V is TRBV19; D may be TRBD1 (6 bases). The DNA for the CDR3 is TGTGCCAGTAGCCCACAGGGCCCACTCTCTGGGGCCAACGTCCTGACTTTC. Protein: CASSPQGPLSGANVLTF.